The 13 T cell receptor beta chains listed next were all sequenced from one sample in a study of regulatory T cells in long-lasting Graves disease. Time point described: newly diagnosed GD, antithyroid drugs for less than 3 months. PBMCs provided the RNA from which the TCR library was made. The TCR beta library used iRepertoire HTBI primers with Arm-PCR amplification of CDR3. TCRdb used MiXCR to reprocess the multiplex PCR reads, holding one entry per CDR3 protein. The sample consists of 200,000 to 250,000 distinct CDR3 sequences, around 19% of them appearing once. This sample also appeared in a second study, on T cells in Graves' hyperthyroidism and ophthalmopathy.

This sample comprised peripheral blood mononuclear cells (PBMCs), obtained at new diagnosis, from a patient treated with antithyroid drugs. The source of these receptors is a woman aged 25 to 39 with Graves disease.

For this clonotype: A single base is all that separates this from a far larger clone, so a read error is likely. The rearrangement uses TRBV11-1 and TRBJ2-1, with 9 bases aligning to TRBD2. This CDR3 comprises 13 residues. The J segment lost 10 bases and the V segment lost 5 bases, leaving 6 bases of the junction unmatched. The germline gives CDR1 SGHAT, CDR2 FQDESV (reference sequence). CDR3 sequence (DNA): TGTGCCAGCAGCCTGCTAGCGGGGTACGAGCAGTTCTTC. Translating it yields CASSLLAGYEQFF.

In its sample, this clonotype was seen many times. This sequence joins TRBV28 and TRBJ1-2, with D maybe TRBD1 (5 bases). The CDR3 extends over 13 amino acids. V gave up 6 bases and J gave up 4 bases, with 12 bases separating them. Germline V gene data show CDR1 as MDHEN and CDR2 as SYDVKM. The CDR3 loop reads CASRLKGSYGYTF. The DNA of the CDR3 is TGTGCCAGCAGACTTAAGGGGAGCTATGGCTACACCTTC.

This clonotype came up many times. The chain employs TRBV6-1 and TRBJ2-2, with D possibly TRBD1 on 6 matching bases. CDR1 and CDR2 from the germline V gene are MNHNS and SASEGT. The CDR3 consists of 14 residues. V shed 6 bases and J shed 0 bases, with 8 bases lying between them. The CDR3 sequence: CASRRTANTGELFF. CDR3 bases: TGTGCCAGCAGAAGGACAGCGAACACCGGGGAGCTGTTTTTT.

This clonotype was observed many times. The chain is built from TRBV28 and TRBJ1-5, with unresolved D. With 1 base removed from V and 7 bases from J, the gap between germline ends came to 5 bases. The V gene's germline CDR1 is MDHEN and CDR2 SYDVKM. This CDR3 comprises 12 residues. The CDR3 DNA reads TGTGCCAGCAGTTTATACGCCCAGCCCCAGCATTTT. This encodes CASSLYAQPQHF.

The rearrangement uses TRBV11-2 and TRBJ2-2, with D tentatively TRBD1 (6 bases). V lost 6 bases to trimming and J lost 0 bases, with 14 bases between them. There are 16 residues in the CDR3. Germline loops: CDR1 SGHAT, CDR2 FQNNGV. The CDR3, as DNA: TGTGCCAGCAGATCTGCCAGGGGTCCGAACACCGGGGAGCTGTTTTTT. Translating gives CASRSARGPNTGELFF.

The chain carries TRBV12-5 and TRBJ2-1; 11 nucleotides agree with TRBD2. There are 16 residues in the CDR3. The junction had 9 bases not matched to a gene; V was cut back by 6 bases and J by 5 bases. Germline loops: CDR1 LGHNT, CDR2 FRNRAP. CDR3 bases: TGTGCTAGTGGCCCCCTCCCTAGCGGGAGGCACAATGAGCAGTTCTTC. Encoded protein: CASGPLPSGRHNEQFF.

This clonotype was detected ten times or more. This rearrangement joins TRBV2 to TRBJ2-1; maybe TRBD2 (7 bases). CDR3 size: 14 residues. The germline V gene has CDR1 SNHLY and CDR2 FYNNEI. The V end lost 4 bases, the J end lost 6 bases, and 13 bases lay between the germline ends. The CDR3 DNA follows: TGTGCCAGCAGTGTGGGGGGGCCCTTCAATGAGCAGTTCTTC. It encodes CASSVGGPFNEQFF.

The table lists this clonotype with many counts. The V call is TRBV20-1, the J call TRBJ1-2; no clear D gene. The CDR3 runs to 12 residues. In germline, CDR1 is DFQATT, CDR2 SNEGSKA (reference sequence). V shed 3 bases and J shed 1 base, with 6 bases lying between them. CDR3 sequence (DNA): TGCAGTGCTAGCGTCAGTAACTATGGCTACACCTTC. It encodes CSASVSNYGYTF.

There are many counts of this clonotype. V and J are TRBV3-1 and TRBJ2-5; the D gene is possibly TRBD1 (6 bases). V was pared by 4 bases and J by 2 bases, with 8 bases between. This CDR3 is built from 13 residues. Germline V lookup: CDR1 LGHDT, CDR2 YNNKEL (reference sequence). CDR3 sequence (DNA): TGTGCCAGCAGCCGGCAGGGGCAAGAGACCCAGTACTTC. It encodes CASSRQGQETQYF.

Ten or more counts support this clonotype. The CDR3 nucleotides are TGTGCCAGCAGATGGGGACAGACGACCTACGAGCAGTACTTC. It translates to CASRWGQTTYEQYF. The chain links TRBV11-3 to TRBJ2-7, with 7 bases identical to TRBD1. CDR3 length: 14 residues. J lost 2 bases, V lost 6 bases, and 7 bases had no gene match. CDR1 and CDR2 (germline): SGHNT, YENEEA.

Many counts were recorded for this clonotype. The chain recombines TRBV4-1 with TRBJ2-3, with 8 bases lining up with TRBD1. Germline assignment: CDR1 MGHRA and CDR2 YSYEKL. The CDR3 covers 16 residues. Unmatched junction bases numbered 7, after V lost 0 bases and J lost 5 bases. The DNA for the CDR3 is TGCGCCAGCAGCCAAGATCGGCAGGGGGCCCAAGATACGCAGTATTTT. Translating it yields CASSQDRQGAQDTQYF.

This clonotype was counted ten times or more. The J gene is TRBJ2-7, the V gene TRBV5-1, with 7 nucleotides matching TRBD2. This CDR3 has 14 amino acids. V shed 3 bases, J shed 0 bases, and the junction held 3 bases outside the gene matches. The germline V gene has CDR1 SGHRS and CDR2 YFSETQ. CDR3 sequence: CASSSGGSSYEQYF. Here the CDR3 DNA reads TGCGCCAGCAGCTCGGGCGGGAGCTCCTACGAGCAGTACTTC. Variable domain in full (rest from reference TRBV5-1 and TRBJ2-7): KAGVTQTPRYLIKTRGQQVTLSCSPISGHRSVSWYQQTPGQGLQFLFEYFSETQRNKGNFPGRFSGRQFSNSRSEMNVSTLELGDSALYLCASSSGGSSYEQYFGPGTRLTVT.

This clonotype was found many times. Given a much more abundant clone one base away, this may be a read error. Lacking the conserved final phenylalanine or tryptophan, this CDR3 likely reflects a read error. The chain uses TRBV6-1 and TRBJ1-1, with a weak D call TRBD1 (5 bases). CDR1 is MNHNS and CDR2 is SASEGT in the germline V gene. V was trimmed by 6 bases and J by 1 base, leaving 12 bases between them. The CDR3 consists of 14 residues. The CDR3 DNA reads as TGTGCCAGCAGAATTGGGGGACGGAACACTGAAGCTTTCCTT. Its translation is CASRIGGRNTEAFL.